This T cell receptor (beta chain) was sequenced for a study of monozygotic twins with inflammatory bowel disease. Study conclusions and caveats: No one strong IBD-associated signal or clonotype was supported.

The CDR3 consists of 15 residues. Germline V gene lookup returns CDR1 SGHRS and CDR2 YFSETQ. On this clonotype itself: Antigen specificity is unknown.

TCRdb re-called the 5' RACE reads and catalogs CDR3 proteins one per entry, DNA excluded. The table lists approximately 400,000 distinct CDR3 sequences, with around 2.6% in the top ten. Sequences were obtained from blood. V is TRBV5-1 and J is TRBJ1-4. This TCR was sampled from a human donor with ulcerative colitis or Crohn's disease, or a healthy co-twin of an affected twin (not recorded which). CDR3: CASSLRPEVIEKLFF.